This TCR beta chain came from a study of T cell responses to AZD1222 COVID-19 vaccine. General study findings and limits: The study found vaccine-associated CD4 TCRs spanning spike, dominant at 160-218 and 743-854. Possibly, clonal diversity was underestimated; donors were largely white British and included more females.

Recipients boosted at about 4 weeks or about 12 weeks are pooled. V gave up 2 bases and J gave up 4 bases; unmatched junction bases: 16. CDR3 length: 18 amino acids. Germline-derived CDR1 and CDR2 are GTSNPN and SVGIG (reference sequence). This clone has only a few counts. Its antigen is not identified. TCRdb keeps only in-frame clones here, not all; method: immunoSEQ multiplex PCR. The table has tens of thousands of clones, 83% seen once. The chain combines TRBV30 with TRBJ2-3; 9 nucleotides line up with TRBD2. The receptor comes from an adult who received the AZD1222 COVID-19 vaccine. Sequencing used peripheral blood, obtained 28 days after the second AZD1222 dose. The CDR3 is CAWSRLRGLAGISDTQYF. The DNA of the CDR3 is TGTGCCTGGAGTCGGTTAAGGGGGCTAGCGGGAATATCAGATACGCAGTATTTT.